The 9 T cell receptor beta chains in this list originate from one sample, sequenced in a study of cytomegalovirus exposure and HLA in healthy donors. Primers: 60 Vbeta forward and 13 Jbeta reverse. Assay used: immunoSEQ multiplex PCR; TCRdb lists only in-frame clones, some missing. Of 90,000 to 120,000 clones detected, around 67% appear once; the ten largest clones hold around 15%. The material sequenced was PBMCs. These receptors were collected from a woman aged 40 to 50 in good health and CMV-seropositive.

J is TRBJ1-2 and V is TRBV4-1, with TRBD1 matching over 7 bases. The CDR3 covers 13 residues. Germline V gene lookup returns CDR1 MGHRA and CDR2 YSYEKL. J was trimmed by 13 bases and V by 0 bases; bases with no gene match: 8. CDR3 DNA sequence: TGCGCCAGCAGCCAAGATCGAAGGGGGCGGGTCACCTTC. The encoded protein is CASSQDRRGRVTF.

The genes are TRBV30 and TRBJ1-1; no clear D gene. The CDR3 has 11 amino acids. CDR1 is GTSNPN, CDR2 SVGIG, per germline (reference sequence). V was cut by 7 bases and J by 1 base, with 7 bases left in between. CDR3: CASSGNTEAFF. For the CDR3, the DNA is TGTGCCTCCTCAGGGAACACTGAAGCTTTCTTT.

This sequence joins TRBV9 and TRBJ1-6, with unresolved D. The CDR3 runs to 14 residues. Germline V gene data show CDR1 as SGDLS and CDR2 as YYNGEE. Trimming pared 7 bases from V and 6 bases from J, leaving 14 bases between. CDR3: CASQEGARNSPLHF. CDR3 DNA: TGTGCCAGCCAAGAGGGAGCTCGTAATTCACCCCTCCACTTT.

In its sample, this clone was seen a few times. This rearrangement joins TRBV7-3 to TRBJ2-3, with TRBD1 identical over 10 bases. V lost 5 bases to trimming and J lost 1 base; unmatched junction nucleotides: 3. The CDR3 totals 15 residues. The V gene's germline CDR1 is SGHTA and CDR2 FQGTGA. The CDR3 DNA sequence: TGTGCCAGCAGCCGGGACAGGGGAGGCACAGATACGCAGTATTTT. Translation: CASSRDRGGTDTQYF. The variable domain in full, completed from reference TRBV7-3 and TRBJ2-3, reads GAGVSQTPSNKVTEKGKYVELRCDPISGHTALYWYRQSLGQGPEFLIYFQGTGAADDSGLPNDRFFAVRPEGSVSTLKIQRTERGDSAVYLCASSRDRGGTDTQYFGPGTRLTVL.

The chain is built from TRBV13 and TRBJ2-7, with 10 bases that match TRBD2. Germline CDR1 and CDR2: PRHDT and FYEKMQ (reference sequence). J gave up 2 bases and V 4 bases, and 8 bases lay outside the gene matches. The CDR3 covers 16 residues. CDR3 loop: CASSSLTSGAPYEQYF. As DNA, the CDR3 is TGTGCCAGCAGCTCTTTAACTAGCGGGGCCCCCTACGAGCAGTACTTC.

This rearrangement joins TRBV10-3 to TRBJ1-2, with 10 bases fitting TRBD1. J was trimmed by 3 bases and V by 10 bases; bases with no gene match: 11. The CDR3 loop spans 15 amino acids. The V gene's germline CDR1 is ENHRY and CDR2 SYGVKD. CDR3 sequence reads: CATFTGTGEDYGYTF. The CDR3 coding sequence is TGTGCCACCTTCACCGGGACAGGGGAAGACTATGGCTACACCTTC.

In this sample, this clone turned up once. The chain's CDR3 is CASSIDEAGWGPQHF. CDR3 nucleotide sequence: TGTGCCAGTAGTATAGATGAGGCAGGGTGGGGGCCCCAGCATTTT. The chain links TRBV19 to TRBJ1-5; a weak D match, TRBD1 (5 bases). V was clipped by 0 bases and J by 9 bases, with 15 bases between them. Germline loops: CDR1 LNHDA, CDR2 SQIVND (reference sequence). The CDR3 sequence is 15 residues long.

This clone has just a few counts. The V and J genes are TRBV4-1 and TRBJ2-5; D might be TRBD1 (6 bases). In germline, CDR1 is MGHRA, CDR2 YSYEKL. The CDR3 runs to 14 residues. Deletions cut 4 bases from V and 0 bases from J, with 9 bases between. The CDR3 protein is CASSRQVYQETQYF. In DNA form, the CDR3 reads TGCGCCAGCAGCCGACAGGTGTACCAAGAGACCCAGTACTTC.

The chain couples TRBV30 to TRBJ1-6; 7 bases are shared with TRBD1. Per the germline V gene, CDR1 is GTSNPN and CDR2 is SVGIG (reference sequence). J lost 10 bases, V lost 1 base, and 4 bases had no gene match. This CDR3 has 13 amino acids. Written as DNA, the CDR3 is TGTGCCTGGAGTGGTCAGGGGGGATCACCCCTCCACTTT. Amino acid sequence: CAWSGQGGSPLHF.